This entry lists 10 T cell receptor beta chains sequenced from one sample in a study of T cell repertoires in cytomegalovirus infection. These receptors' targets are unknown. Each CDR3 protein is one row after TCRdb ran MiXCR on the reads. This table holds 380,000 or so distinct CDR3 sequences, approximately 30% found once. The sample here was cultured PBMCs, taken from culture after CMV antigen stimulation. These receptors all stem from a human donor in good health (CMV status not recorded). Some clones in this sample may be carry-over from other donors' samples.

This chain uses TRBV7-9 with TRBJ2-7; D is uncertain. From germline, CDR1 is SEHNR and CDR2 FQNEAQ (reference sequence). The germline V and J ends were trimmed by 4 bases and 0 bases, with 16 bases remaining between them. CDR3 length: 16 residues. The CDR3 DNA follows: TGTGCCAGCAGCTCCGGCCGGTGGGTGCTCTCCTACGAGCAGTACTTC. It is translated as CASSSGRWVLSYEQYF.

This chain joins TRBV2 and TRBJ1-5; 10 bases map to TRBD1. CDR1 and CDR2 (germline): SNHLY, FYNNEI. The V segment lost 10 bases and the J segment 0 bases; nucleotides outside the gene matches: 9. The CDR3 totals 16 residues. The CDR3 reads CATTLDRGNSNQPQHF. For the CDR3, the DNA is TGTGCCACCACTTTGGACAGGGGGAATAGCAATCAGCCCCAGCATTTT.

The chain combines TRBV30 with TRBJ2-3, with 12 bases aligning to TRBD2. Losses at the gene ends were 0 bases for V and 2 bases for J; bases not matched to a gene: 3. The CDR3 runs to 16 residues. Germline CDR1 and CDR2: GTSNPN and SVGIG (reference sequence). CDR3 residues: CAWSVGLAGNTDTQYF. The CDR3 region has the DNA TGTGCCTGGAGTGTAGGACTAGCGGGAAACACAGATACGCAGTATTTT.

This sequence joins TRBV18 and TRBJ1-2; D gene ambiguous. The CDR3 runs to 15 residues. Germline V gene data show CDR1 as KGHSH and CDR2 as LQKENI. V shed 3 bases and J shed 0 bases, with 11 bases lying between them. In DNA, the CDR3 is TGTGCCAGCTCACCGTCAGCAGTAACTAACTATGGCTACACCTTC. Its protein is CASSPSAVTNYGYTF.

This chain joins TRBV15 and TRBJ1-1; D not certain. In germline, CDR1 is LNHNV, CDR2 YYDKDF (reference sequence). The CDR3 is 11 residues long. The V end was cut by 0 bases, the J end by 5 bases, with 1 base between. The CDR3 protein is CATSRETEAFF. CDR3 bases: TGTGCCACCAGCAGAGAGACTGAAGCTTTCTTT.

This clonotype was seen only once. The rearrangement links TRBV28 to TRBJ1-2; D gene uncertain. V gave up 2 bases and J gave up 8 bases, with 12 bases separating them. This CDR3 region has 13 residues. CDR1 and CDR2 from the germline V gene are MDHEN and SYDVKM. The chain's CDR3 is CASSLNLRGGYTF. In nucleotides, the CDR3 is TGTGCCAGCAGTTTAAATCTCAGAGGGGGCTACACCTTC.

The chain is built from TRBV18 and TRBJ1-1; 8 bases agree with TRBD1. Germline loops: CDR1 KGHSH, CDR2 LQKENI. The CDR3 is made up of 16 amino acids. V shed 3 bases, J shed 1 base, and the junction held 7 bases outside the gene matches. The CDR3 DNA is TGTGCCAGCTCACCCCCAGGACAGGGACAGAACACTGAAGCTTTCTTT. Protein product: CASSPPGQGQNTEAFF.

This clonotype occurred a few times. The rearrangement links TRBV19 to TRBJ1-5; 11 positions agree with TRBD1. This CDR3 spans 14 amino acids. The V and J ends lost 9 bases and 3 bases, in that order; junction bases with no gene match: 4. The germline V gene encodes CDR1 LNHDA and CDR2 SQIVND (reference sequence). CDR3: CASRTGGFNQPQHF. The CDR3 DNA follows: TGTGCCAGCCGGACAGGGGGCTTCAATCAGCCCCAGCATTTT.

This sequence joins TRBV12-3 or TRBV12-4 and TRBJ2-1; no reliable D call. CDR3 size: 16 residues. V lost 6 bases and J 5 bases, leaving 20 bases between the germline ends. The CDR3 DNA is TGTGCCAGCAGAATGACCAGTAATCCAATCCACAATGAGCAGTTCTTC. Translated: CASRMTSNPIHNEQFF.

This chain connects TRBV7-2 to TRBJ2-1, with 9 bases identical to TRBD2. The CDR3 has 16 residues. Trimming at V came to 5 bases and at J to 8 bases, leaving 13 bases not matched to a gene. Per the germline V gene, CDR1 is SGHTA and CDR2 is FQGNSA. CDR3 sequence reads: CASSPDAGGPSYEQFF. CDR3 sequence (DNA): TGTGCCAGCAGCCCAGATGCGGGAGGGCCCTCGTATGAGCAGTTCTTC.